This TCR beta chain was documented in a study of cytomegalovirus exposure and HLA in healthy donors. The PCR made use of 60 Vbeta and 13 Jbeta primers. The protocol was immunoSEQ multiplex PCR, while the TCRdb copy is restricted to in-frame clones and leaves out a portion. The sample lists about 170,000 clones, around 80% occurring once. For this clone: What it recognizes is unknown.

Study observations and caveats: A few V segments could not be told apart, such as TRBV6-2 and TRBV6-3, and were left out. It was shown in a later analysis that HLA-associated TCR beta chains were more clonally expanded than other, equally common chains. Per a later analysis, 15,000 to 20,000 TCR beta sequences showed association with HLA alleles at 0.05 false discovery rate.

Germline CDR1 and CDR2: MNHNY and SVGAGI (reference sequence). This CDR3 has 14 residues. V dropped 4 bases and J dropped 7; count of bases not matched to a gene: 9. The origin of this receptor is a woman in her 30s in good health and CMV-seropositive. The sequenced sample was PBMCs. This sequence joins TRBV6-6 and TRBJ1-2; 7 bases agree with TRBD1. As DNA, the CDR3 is TGTGCCAGCAGTTGGGGACAGTCGAGAGGTGGCTACACCTTC. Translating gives CASSWGQSRGGYTF.